Listed below are T cell receptor beta chains from one sample, sequenced in a study of T cells in Graves' hyperthyroidism and ophthalmopathy. TCRdb recomputed calls from the multiplex PCR reads with MiXCR, one row per CDR3 protein. Of fewer than 650,000 distinct CDR3 sequences listed, around 50% are singletons. Sequenced material: peripheral blood or thyroid tissue (not recorded which). The receptors stem from an adult woman with Graves' disease, either hyperthyroidism or ophthalmopathy (not recorded which). Each CDR3 is given without its conserved first and last residue. D genes are given only for firm matches.

TRBV6-1	TRBJ1-1	.	ASSVEMTGRPEAF
TRBV7-2	TRBJ2-5	TRBD2	ASSFKPPASGHQETQY
TRBV6-2/TRBV6-3	TRBJ1-5	TRBD1	ASSRQGSGNQPQH
TRBV24-1	TRBJ2-5	.	ASSARRAVETQY
TRBV20-1	TRBJ2-7	TRBD1	SAGFPGQGFSEQY
TRBV28	TRBJ2-2	.	ASSFWRLNTGELF
TRBV5-6	TRBJ2-5	.	ASSWRMGETQY
TRBV12-3/TRBV12-4	TRBJ1-5	.	ASRPKHSNQPQH
TRBV12-3/TRBV12-4	TRBJ2-7	.	ASSFDASREQY
TRBV29-1	TRBJ2-7	.	SVLTTQGEFYEQY
TRBV19	TRBJ1-1	TRBD1	ASPWAGQITEAF
TRBV2	TRBJ2-3	TRBD2	ASSFPSGRLADTQY
TRBV7-9	TRBJ2-7	.	ASSSGWGGPVYEQY
TRBV10-3	TRBJ2-7	.	AISDPSEQY
TRBV2	TRBJ2-7	.	ASRVEEQY
TRBV29-1	TRBJ1-2	.	SVGWDGDYGYT
TRBV10-3	TRBJ2-7	TRBD1	AIRGGRNYEQY
TRBV20-1	TRBJ2-5	TRBD2	SARSGVETQY
TRBV4-1	TRBJ1-2	.	ASSQVADYGYT
TRBV7-2	TRBJ2-3	TRBD2	ASSLQGGLGDTDTQY
TRBV29-1	TRBJ1-1	.	SVILRWPEAF
TRBV12-3/TRBV12-4	TRBJ1-1	.	ASNDEGTGAF
TRBV25-1	TRBJ1-4	.	ASKSPGTSDEKLF
TRBV19	TRBJ2-7	TRBD2	ASSPTSGVSYEQY
TRBV7-2	TRBJ1-2	TRBD1	ASSRRTGPYGYT
TRBV18	TRBJ1-2	.	ASSPIAPGSNGYT
TRBV5-5	TRBJ1-4	.	ASSLDGLGPTNEKLF
TRBV29-1	TRBJ1-6	TRBD1	SAALGTGGSPLH
TRBV5-6	TRBJ2-7	TRBD2	ASSSSGGGVYSWVYEQY
TRBV19	TRBJ1-1	.	ASSMEGYTEAF
TRBV10-3	TRBJ1-2	.	AISDEQNYGYT
TRBV20-1	TRBJ1-2	TRBD1	SAYTRDRASGYT
TRBV20-1	TRBJ1-5	.	SASPIAGGYEH
TRBV6-5	TRBJ1-2	.	ASSGIPNYGYT
TRBV10-1	TRBJ2-5	.	ASSEPGTQETRY
TRBV2	TRBJ2-7	.	ASSGTHEQY